Following are 16 T cell receptor beta chains from one sample sequenced in a study of blood T cells in healthy people across ages. With a J-beta primer mix and a sample-barcoded 5' primer, a second PCR ran about 6 to 11 cycles. TCRdb fed the 5' RACE reads into MiXCR, producing one record per CDR3 protein. The data show fewer than 800,000 distinct CDR3 sequences, less than 40% seen once. The sequencing input was blood. The receptors originated from a woman older than 75 in good health.

The rearrangement joins TRBV27 to TRBJ2-1; D is unresolved. Looked up from germline, CDR1 is MNHEY and CDR2 is SMNVEV (reference sequence). This CDR3 region has 12 residues. CDR3 residues: CVTAGTYNEQFF. The CDR3 bases are TGTGTCACAGCAGGTACCTACAATGAGCAGTTCTTC.

The chain combines TRBV28 with TRBJ2-2; no clear D. This CDR3 comprises 14 residues. V dropped 8 bases and J dropped 1 base, with 11 bases sitting between them. The germline CDR1 and CDR2 sequences are MDHEN and SYDVKM. The CDR3 protein is CASGTAGNTGELFF. The CDR3 coding sequence is TGTGCCAGCGGCACAGCAGGGAACACCGGGGAGCTGTTTTTT.

The sample holds a few counts of this clonotype. The rearrangement links TRBV29-1 to TRBJ1-4; D remains unclear. Trimming pared 2 bases from V and 8 bases from J, leaving 12 bases between. This CDR3 has 13 residues. Germline CDR1 and CDR2: SQVTM and ANQGSEA. CDR3 DNA sequence: TGCAGCGTTGAACGAATCCAGGAGGAAAAACTGTTTTTT. Protein product: CSVERIQEEKLFF.

As to this clonotype: A much more abundant neighbour one base away suggests this may be a read error. CDR3 nucleotide sequence: TGCAGCGCCAGACACGGGACGTCCGAAAACCTGTTTTTT. Translation: CSARHGTSENLFF. V is TRBV29-1 and J is TRBJ1-4, with a tentative D call TRBD1 (5 bases). The CDR3 has 13 residues. Germline lookup yields CDR1 SQVTM and CDR2 ANQGSEA.

This clonotype was seen at least ten times. This chain uses TRBV7-9 with TRBJ2-1, with TRBD1 matching 8 bases. The CDR3 sequence is 17 residues long. Per germline, CDR1 SEHNR and CDR2 FQNEAQ (reference sequence). The V and J ends lost 5 bases and 3 bases, in that order; junction bases with no gene match: 12. CDR3 nucleotides: TGTGCCAGCAGCAGTGATCAGGGGGCGGGGATCTACAATGAGCAGTTCTTC. Amino acids: CASSSDQGAGIYNEQFF.

Many counts were recorded for this clonotype. The chain has TRBV20-1 and TRBJ2-1; 13 bases fit TRBD2. The CDR3 runs to 16 residues. The germline CDR1 and CDR2 sequences are DFQATT and SNEGSKA (reference sequence). The J segment lost 3 bases and the V segment lost 5 bases, leaving 7 bases of the junction unmatched. CDR3 bases: TGCAGTGCTCCCCGGACTAGCGGGGGCCTCTACAATGAGCAGTTCTTC. It specifies CSAPRTSGGLYNEQFF.

The CDR3 reads CASTPTGPTYNEQFF. In nucleotides, the CDR3 is TGTGCCAGCACCCCGACAGGCCCTACCTACAATGAGCAGTTCTTC. This chain connects TRBV7-2 to TRBJ2-1; weak D call: TRBD1 (6 bases). V shed 7 bases and J shed 2 bases, with 15 bases lying between them. Germline V gives CDR1 SGHTA, CDR2 FQGNSA. The CDR3 is 15 amino acids.

The table lists this clonotype with many counts. V usage is TRBV2 and J usage is TRBJ2-7, with D unresolved. Trimming removed 5 bases from V and 10 bases from J, with 15 bases in between. The CDR3 runs to 12 residues. The V gene's germline CDR1 is SNHLY and CDR2 FYNNEI. The CDR3 DNA follows: TGTGCCAGCAGTCCCCGCTACGGTACCCAGTACTTC. It encodes CASSPRYGTQYF.

V usage is TRBV7-2 and J usage is TRBJ2-3, with TRBD2 identical over 8 bases. This CDR3 is built from 16 residues. The trim removed 0 bases at V and 5 bases at J, leaving 7 bases unmatched. Germline V gives CDR1 SGHTA, CDR2 FQGNSA. This CDR3 is CASSLAPWRGEDTQYF. The DNA of the CDR3 is TGTGCCAGCAGCTTAGCTCCGTGGCGGGGGGAAGATACGCAGTATTTT.

This clonotype has just a few counts. This sequence may be a read error, since a much larger clone differs from it by one base. The rearrangement links TRBV4-3 to TRBJ1-2; 9 bases fit TRBD1. V was clipped by 0 bases and J by 2 bases; unmatched bases: 1. Germline values: CDR1 LGHNA, CDR2 YSLEER. CDR3 size: 15 residues. CDR3 DNA: TGCGCCAGCAGCCAAGATGGGACAGGGAACTATGGCTACACCTTC. Its translation is CASSQDGTGNYGYTF.

This clonotype was counted ten times or more. V gene TRBV7-2 combines with J gene TRBJ2-7, with TRBD2 as a possible D gene (6 bases). Germline CDR1 is SGHTA and CDR2 is FQGNSA. V was cut by 6 bases and J by 5 bases, with 17 bases left in between. This CDR3 has 14 residues. In DNA form, the CDR3 reads TGTGCCAGCAGAACCACGGGGAGGCTCAACGAGCAGTACTTC. It encodes CASRTTGRLNEQYF.

Note on this clonotype: This may stem from a read error, because a much larger clone lies one nucleotide away. For the CDR3, the DNA is TGTGCCAGCAGCCAAGTGGGGACAAATTCCTACGAGCAGTACTTC. Translating gives CASSQVGTNSYEQYF. V gene TRBV4-2 combines with J gene TRBJ2-7; tentatively, D is TRBD1 (6 bases). Germline CDR1 LGHNA, CDR2 YNFKEQ. Between the trimmed V and J ends, which lost 1 base and 1 base, there was a span of 11 bases. This CDR3 has 15 amino acids.

This rearrangement joins TRBV18 to TRBJ2-1; 9 nucleotides line up with TRBD2. This CDR3 is built from 17 residues. CDR1 KGHSH and CDR2 LQKENI come from the germline V gene. Unmatched junction bases numbered 8, after V lost 0 bases and J lost 5 bases. Here the CDR3 reads CASSPPGPSGVNNEQFF. The CDR3 bases are TGTGCCAGCTCACCACCTGGGCCTAGCGGGGTAAACAATGAGCAGTTCTTC.

This clonotype was picked up many times. The chain carries TRBV4-3 and TRBJ1-2, with D possibly being TRBD1 (6 bases). Germline lookup yields CDR1 LGHNA and CDR2 YSLEER. The CDR3 consists of 14 residues. V lost 1 base and J lost 6, with 12 bases in between. The CDR3: CASSQGGTFDGYTF. As DNA, the CDR3 is TGCGCCAGCAGCCAAGGGGGGACATTCGATGGCTACACCTTC.

With regard to this clonotype: One junction end disagrees with the germline gene, perhaps due to a read error. V and J are TRBV12-3 or TRBV12-4 and TRBJ2-3, with 11 nucleotides matching TRBD2. CDR3 length: 16 amino acids. CDR3 sequence (DNA): TGTGCCAGCAGTCCGGGACTAGCGGAGTACGCAGATGCGCAGTATTTT. This translates into CASSPGLAEYADAQYF.

This clonotype has just a few counts. This sequence joins TRBV5-1 and TRBJ1-1; D ambiguous. Germline CDR1 reads SGHRS; CDR2 reads YFSETQ. The V and J ends lost 0 bases and 0 bases respectively, with 6 bases between them. The CDR3 totals 14 residues. Here the CDR3 reads CASSLEEVNTEAFF. The CDR3, as DNA: TGCGCCAGCAGCTTGGAGGAGGTGAACACTGAAGCTTTCTTT.